The T cell receptor (beta chain) described here comes from a study of T cells after yellow fever vaccination. Broader study findings: A large majority of primary-vaccination clones showed up again after the booster (roughly 96% CD4, almost 90% CD8). Although most clonotypes did not, a small share appeared in both CD4 and CD8 compartments.

Production of TCR cDNA was by 5'RACE template switching, which also added a universal primer site and UMIs. Using its own MiXCR run on the 5' RACE reads, TCRdb lists one record per CDR3 protein. The sample has hundreds of thousands of distinct CDR3 sequences, about an eighth seen once. This clonotype has a handful of counts. No antigen is known for it. The TCR originated in a young man who received the YFV17D yellow fever vaccine. The sample was CD4+ T cells sorted from PBMCs, taken 15 days after the yellow fever booster vaccination.

The CDR3 loop is CASSYYRAGGNEQFF. As DNA, the CDR3 is TGTGCCAGCAGTTATTACAGAGCGGGGGGCAATGAGCAGTTCTTC. The chain employs TRBV6-1 and TRBJ2-1; 9 bases align to TRBD2. In germline, CDR1 is MNHNS, CDR2 SASEGT. J gave up 6 bases and V 5 bases, and 8 bases lay outside the gene matches. The CDR3 length is 15 residues.